The rows below give T cell receptor beta chains drawn from one sample of a study of cytomegalovirus exposure and HLA in healthy donors. Only in-frame clones appear in the TCRdb table, and some are missing; sequencing was by immunoSEQ multiplex PCR. Of 300,000 to 450,000 clones listed, roughly 88% are singletons. The sequenced material came from PBMCs. The receptors shown here come from a woman between 18 and 30 years old in good health and CMV-seronegative. Each CDR3 is given with its conserved first and last residue. The order of the fields is J gene, V gene, CDR3 protein.

TRBJ1-6 TRBV10-3 CAGRVGYNSPLHF
TRBJ2-5 TRBV2 CASSDRETQYF
TRBJ2-7 TRBV5-1 CASSLYGSGEQYF
TRBJ2-7 TRBV9 CASSPRGGWDEQYF
TRBJ2-5 TRBV5-1 CASSLLVGTGKRVEETQYF
TRBJ2-1 TRBV6-5 CASSSPSDGVNEQFF
TRBJ2-7 TRBV6-1 CASSGGATGEYEQYF
TRBJ1-2 TRBV7-9 CASSLDRGLTGYTF
TRBJ1-3 TRBV4-1 CASSSNRDPGNTIYF
TRBJ2-7 TRBV11-1 CASSLPGTYEQYF
TRBJ1-2 TRBV19 CASAGWAIPNYGYTF
TRBJ2-1 TRBV11-2 CASSSLAGERNEQFF
TRBJ2-2 TRBV19 CASRYSTYTGELFF
TRBJ2-5 TRBV30 CAWDRGLSETQYF
TRBJ2-7 TRBV18 CASSPQSGSPNEQYF
TRBJ2-3 TRBV6-4 CASSRGSGETDTQYF
TRBJ2-3 TRBV6-6 CATLKGGTQYF
TRBJ2-5 TRBV7-2 CASSRVIPETQYF
TRBJ2-3 TRBV2 CASRGGDTQYF
TRBJ2-7 TRBV4-1 CASSQSSSDSYEQYF
TRBJ2-1 TRBV7-2 CASTDYLRTPRVF
TRBJ2-6 TRBV11-3 CASSLLSSSGANVLTF
TRBJ2-5 TRBV5-4 CASSPAAGTYSGETQYF
TRBJ2-2 TRBV19 CASSISHSAGELFF
TRBJ2-2 TRBV7-2 CASSLIGATGELFF
TRBJ2-7 TRBV6-1 CASSEIRGANEQYF
TRBJ1-3 TRBV2 CASSEYASLLSGNTIYF
TRBJ1-2 TRBV7-9 CASRDRSYGYTF
TRBJ2-5 TRBV7-9 CASSSLGGLQETQYF
TRBJ2-1 TRBV5-5 CASSQDRSSYNEQFF
TRBJ2-5 TRBV28 CASSLRETQYF
TRBJ1-4 TRBV5-4 CASSLGQGEKLFF
TRBJ1-1 TRBV10-2 CASREGTGTEAFF